Below are 10 T cell receptor beta chains sequenced from a single sample in a study of blood T cell repertoires in COVID-19. Clones were sequenced by immunoSEQ multiplex PCR, and TCRdb holds only the in-frame ones, with some missing. The table shows 100,000 to 150,000 clones, with around 90% occurring only once. The sequenced sample was peripheral blood. The receptors originated from a man aged 45-65 years with COVID-19, enrolled during active disease.

The genes are TRBV7-9 and TRBJ2-1, with 8 positions matching TRBD1. The CDR3 runs to 18 residues. With V trimmed by 2 bases and J by 4 bases, 13 bases remained unmatched. Germline CDR1 SEHNR, CDR2 FQNEAQ (reference sequence). CDR3 nucleotide sequence: TGTGCCAGCAGCTTACCCCCAGCCGGGACAGGACATTACAATGAGCAGTTCTTC. Amino acid sequence: CASSLPPAGTGHYNEQFF. The full variable domain, with the rest looked up from reference TRBV7-9 and TRBJ2-1, is DTGVSQNPRHKITKRGQNVTFRCDPISEHNRLYWYRQTLGQGPEFLTYFQNEAQLEKSRLLSDRFSAERPKGSFSTLEIQRTEQGDSAMYLCASSLPPAGTGHYNEQFFGPGTRLTVL.

CDR3 in DNA: TGTGCCAGCAGCCCTGCCGGGACAGGGAATCAGCCCCAGCATTTT. Translation: CASSPAGTGNQPQHF. This chain uses TRBV7-2 with TRBJ1-5, with 9 bases aligning to TRBD1. This CDR3 has 15 amino acids. V lost 5 bases and J lost 4; bases outside the gene matches: 6. Germline values: CDR1 SGHTA, CDR2 FQGNSA.

In this sample, this clone turned up once. The CDR3 DNA reads as TGTGCCACGGGACAGGGGTTGTACACCGGGGAGCTGTTTTTT. Its translation: CATGQGLYTGELFF. The chain is built from TRBV6-5 and TRBJ2-2; 10 bases are shared with TRBD1. The junction had 5 bases not matched to a gene; V was cut back by 10 bases and J by 3 bases. The CDR3 loop spans 14 amino acids. The germline V gene encodes CDR1 MNHEY and CDR2 SVGAGI.

The rearrangement links TRBV19 to TRBJ1-5, with a weak D call TRBD1 (6 bases). Trimming took 3 bases from V and 0 from J, leaving 15 bases between them. CDR1 LNHDA and CDR2 SQIVND come from the germline V gene (reference sequence). The CDR3 contains 17 residues. DNA for the CDR3: TGTGCCAGTAGTATCGATTCCGGGACATTTAGCAATCAGCCCCAGCATTTT. Amino acids: CASSIDSGTFSNQPQHF.

The chain has TRBV6-5 and TRBJ2-5; D may be TRBD2 (7 bases). The V end lost 2 bases, the J end lost 1 base, and 11 bases lay between the germline ends. The CDR3 extends over 15 amino acids. Germline CDR1 and CDR2: MNHEY and SVGAGI. This chain's CDR3 is CASSYKGEGQETQYF. CDR3 bases: TGTGCCAGCAGTTACAAGGGGGAGGGCCAAGAGACCCAGTACTTC.

This chain uses TRBV11-2 with TRBJ2-5; D is perhaps TRBD1 (5 bases). Trimming left V 5 bases short and J 1 base short, with 8 bases between. CDR1 is SGHAT, CDR2 FQNNGV, per germline. The CDR3 is 13 amino acids. The CDR3 DNA reads TGTGCCAGCAGCCCCAGGGTCCAAGAGACCCAGTACTTC. Translation gives CASSPRVQETQYF.

The rearrangement uses TRBV12-2 and TRBJ1-3; the table's D call, TRBD1, was not checked against the DNA. TRBV12-2 counts as a pseudogene. The CDR3 is 16 residues long. The DNA of the CDR3 is TGTGCAAGTCGCCTCAGACAGGGGGCATCTGGAAACACCATATATTTT. Protein: CASRLRQGASGNTIYF.

This clone was seen more than once but under ten times. J is TRBJ1-3 and V is TRBV7-8, with TRBD1 identical over 10 bases. J gave up 0 bases and V 4 bases, and 6 bases lay outside the gene matches. There are 17 residues in the CDR3. Germline CDR1 is SGHVS and CDR2 is FQNEAQ. The CDR3 here is CASSSDRGHISGNTIYF. CDR3 bases: TGTGCCAGCAGCTCAGACAGGGGGCACATCTCTGGAAACACCATATATTTT.

The rearrangement joins TRBV15 to TRBJ2-5, with 10 bases fitting TRBD1. Per the germline V gene, CDR1 is LNHNV and CDR2 is YYDKDF (reference sequence). V gave up 6 bases and J gave up 5 bases; unmatched junction bases: 6. This CDR3 comprises 14 residues. CDR3 DNA sequence: TGTGCCACCAGTTTGGGACAGGGGAGCGAGACCCAGTACTTC. It translates to CATSLGQGSETQYF.

In its sample, this clone was seen once. The gene calls are TRBV6-6 and TRBJ2-1, with unresolved D. Germline-derived CDR1 and CDR2 are MNHNY and SVGAGI (reference sequence). There are 11 residues in the CDR3. Trimming took off 0 bases at V and 15 bases at J, with 9 bases between the two ends. This chain's CDR3 is CASSYSSAWFF. In DNA, the CDR3 is TGTGCCAGCAGTTACTCGAGTGCTTGGTTCTTC.